The sequence of this T cell receptor beta chain was determined in a study of post-analysis software for immune sequencing data. Germline V gene data show CDR1 as SGHAT and CDR2 as FQNNGV. The CDR3 contains 12 residues. Germline trimming cut 4 bases from V and 13 bases from J; bases unmatched to any gene: 2. TCR beta libraries were prepared from cDNA with unique molecular identifiers. TCRdb re-analysed the PCR reads in MiXCR, keeping a single row per CDR3 protein. In the table there are approximately 660,000 distinct CDR3 sequences, 55% to 60% of which are singletons. Study-wide results and caveats: Five TRBV segments occurring more often in patients than controls included TRBV5-6, TRBV5-1 and TRBV20-1.

With regard to this clonotype: The antigen remains undetermined.

This receptor was obtained from a girl aged 2 to 10 with multiple sclerosis. Sequencing used blood. The chain joins TRBV11-2 to TRBJ2-1; 12 positions agree with TRBD2. The CDR3 here is CASSSSGRDQFF. The CDR3 DNA reads as TGTGCCAGCAGCTCTAGCGGGAGGGATCAGTTCTTC.